What follows is one TCR beta chain and its context. In the original workflow: The assay estimated nucleated cells by amplifying reference gene primers. Clones were sequenced by immunoSEQ multiplex PCR, and TCRdb holds only the in-frame ones, with some missing. V, J and clone size are taken as reported in that table, and D and trimming were inferred from the DNA itself. There are roughly 70,000 clones in the sample; roughly 88% occur only once, and 2.5% to 3.5% lies in the top ten. This specimen belongs to a study of blood T cell repertoires in COVID-19. Study information: In each case, the material was cDNA or gDNA derived from T cells, B-cell-depleted T cells, or PBMCs.

The CDR3 is 12 residues long. Deletions cut 7 bases from V and 8 bases from J, with 12 bases between. CDR1 and CDR2 (germline): MNHEY, SVGAGI. The sequenced sample consisted of peripheral blood. The rearrangement uses TRBV6-5 and TRBJ2-1; weak D call: TRBD2 (7 bases). The receptor comes from a man between 70 and 80 years old with active or convalescent COVID-19. Written as DNA, the CDR3 is TGTGCCAGCACGGGGGGCCTCGATGAGCAGTTCTTC. This sequence encodes CASTGGLDEQFF.